Included here is one T cell receptor beta chain sequence, with context. What it binds is not known. This specimen comes from a study of beta chain features in type 1 diabetes. Study-wide results and caveats: Moderate yet significant TCRB CDR3 shortening was seen in Type 1 diabetes patients in all four CD4+ subsets.

Trimming removed 5 bases from V and 5 bases from J; junction bases left unmatched: 9. The CDR3 is made up of 15 amino acids. Germline CDR1 and CDR2: MNHEY and SVGAGI. By way of CD45RO/CCR7/CD25/CD127/CD95/CD27, the CD4+ regulatory, stem cell-like memory, central memory and naive cells were sorted. All of the isolated RNA was reverse transcribed, so expressed TCRB transcripts were sequenced. Generated by immunoSEQ multiplex PCR, the TCRdb table keeps only in-frame clones and is missing some. The sample yields roughly 330,000 clones, roughly 13% seen once. The chain joins TRBV6-5 to TRBJ2-1; 7 bases match TRBD2. This TCR derives from a woman between 18 and 30 years old with type 1 diabetes. The sample taken for sequencing was naive CD4+ T cells from blood. The DNA for the CDR3 is TGTGCCAGCAGTACGGGGCGCGCGGGGGACAATGAGCAGTTCTTC. Translation gives CASSTGRAGDNEQFF.